This entry concerns a single T cell receptor beta chain. This record comes from a study of blood T cell repertoires in COVID-19. For the study at large: Nucleic acid was either cDNA or gDNA, and it came from T cells, B-cell-depleted T cells, or PBMCs.

In the source study's methods: Using reference gene primer amplification, nucleated cell counts were estimated. Sequencing was performed with immunoSEQ multiplex PCR; in TCRdb, only in-frame clones are kept and a portion is missing. V and J calls and clone size are those listed in that table; D and trimming were worked out from the DNA. The sample records fewer than 70,000 clones, approximately 87% being singletons. CDR1 is LGHDT and CDR2 is YNNKEL in the germline V gene (reference sequence). The CDR3 runs 17 residues. The V gene end was trimmed by 1 base and the J gene end by 9 bases; junction bases not matched to a gene: 14.

J is TRBJ2-2 and V is TRBV3-1 (or the pseudogene TRBV3-2), with 7 bases fitting TRBD2. This clonotype originated in a human donor in a cohort sampled during active COVID-19. Sequenced material: peripheral blood. In DNA form, the CDR3 reads TGTGCCAGCAGCCAAGCAAAGTCCAGCGGGGCCCACCGGGAGCTGTTTTTT. Protein sequence: CASSQAKSSGAHRELFF.